These T cell receptor beta chains were read from a single sample in a study of control samples from healthy donors and cancer patients. Some clones are missing from TCRdb's copy, which holds only in-frame ones; the method was immunoSEQ multiplex PCR. The sample shows about 95,000 clones, roughly 90% of them seen only once. Sequencing was done on a sample of blood. These receptors were obtained from a woman between 65 and 79 years old in good health. The CDR3 runs from the conserved cysteine through the conserved F or W. A D gene is named only where the DNA matches it firmly. Where a row states a size, it is once, few, many or the class of an expanded clone; other rows omit it.

j_gene: TRBJ1-1
d_gene: NA
abundance: NA
v_gene: TRBV27
CDR3aa: CASSFAGANTEAFF
CDR3nt: TGTGCCAGCAGTTTTGCGGGGGCAAACACTGAAGCTTTCTTT

j_gene: TRBJ1-2
d_gene: TRBD1
abundance: NA
v_gene: TRBV5-1
CDR3aa: CASSLDGTENYGYTF
CDR3nt: TGCGCCAGCAGCTTGGACGGGACAGAGAACTATGGCTACACCTTC

j_gene: TRBJ2-5
d_gene: TRBD1
abundance: NA
v_gene: TRBV6-5
CDR3aa: CASRRTGGQETQYF
CDR3nt: TGTGCCAGCAGGCGGACAGGGGGGCAAGAGACCCAGTACTTC

j_gene: TRBJ1-4
d_gene: TRBD1
abundance: once
v_gene: TRBV9
CDR3aa: CASSPFLPGQGEEKLFF
CDR3nt: TGTGCCAGCAGCCCCTTTCTGCCGGGACAGGGAGAAGAAAAACTGTTTTTT

j_gene: TRBJ2-7
d_gene: NA
abundance: once
v_gene: TRBV27
CDR3aa: CASQEMTSYEQYF
CDR3nt: TGTGCCAGCCAAGAAATGACATCCTACGAGCAGTACTTC

j_gene: TRBJ2-3
d_gene: NA
abundance: NA
v_gene: TRBV27
CDR3aa: CASSSLLGRRRDTQYF
CDR3nt: TGTGCCAGCAGTTCCCTACTAGGCCGCCGGCGGGATACGCAGTATTTT

j_gene: TRBJ2-7
d_gene: NA
abundance: NA
v_gene: TRBV7-2
CDR3aa: CASSPSALGGGQYF
CDR3nt: TGTGCCAGCAGCCCCTCTGCCTTGGGCGGCGGGCAGTACTTC

j_gene: TRBJ2-7
d_gene: TRBD2
abundance: NA
v_gene: TRBV5-1
CDR3aa: CASKYGLDPYEQYF
CDR3nt: TGCGCCAGCAAGTACGGACTAGATCCTTACGAGCAGTACTTC

j_gene: TRBJ1-2
d_gene: NA
abundance: NA
v_gene: TRBV19
CDR3aa: CASSIGRGYTF
CDR3nt: TGTGCCAGTTCGATTGGAAGAGGCTACACCTTC

j_gene: TRBJ1-2
d_gene: NA
abundance: NA
v_gene: TRBV5-1
CDR3aa: CASSQTANYGYTF
CDR3nt: TGCGCCAGCAGCCAGACAGCGAACTATGGCTACACCTTC

j_gene: TRBJ1-6
d_gene: TRBD1
abundance: NA
v_gene: TRBV10-2
CDR3aa: CASRDRGLYNSPLHF
CDR3nt: TGCGCCAGCAGGGACAGGGGGCTCTATAATTCACCCCTCCACTTT

j_gene: TRBJ1-1
d_gene: NA
abundance: once
v_gene: TRBV12-3/TRBV12-4
CDR3aa: CATAGRNTEAFF
CDR3nt: TGTGCCACCGCCGGGAGGAACACTGAAGCTTTCTTT

j_gene: TRBJ2-1
d_gene: NA
abundance: NA
v_gene: TRBV7-2
CDR3aa: CASRGGVGQFF
CDR3nt: TGTGCCAGCCGAGGGGGGGTTGGGCAGTTCTTC

j_gene: TRBJ2-1
d_gene: NA
abundance: NA
v_gene: TRBV5-5
CDR3aa: CASSLTLSEQFF
CDR3nt: TGTGCCAGCAGCTTAACACTGAGTGAGCAGTTCTTC

j_gene: TRBJ1-1
d_gene: NA
abundance: NA
v_gene: TRBV5-1
CDR3aa: CASSLAGSYTEAFF
CDR3nt: TGCGCCAGCAGCTTGGCCGGCTCCTACACTGAAGCTTTCTTT

j_gene: TRBJ2-3
d_gene: NA
abundance: NA
v_gene: TRBV12-3/TRBV12-4
CDR3aa: CASSPGFWDTQYF
CDR3nt: TGTGCCAGCAGTCCAGGGTTCTGGGATACGCAGTATTTT

j_gene: TRBJ1-2
d_gene: TRBD1
abundance: NA
v_gene: TRBV7-9
CDR3aa: CASSLDRQGGGYTF
CDR3nt: TGTGCCAGCAGCTTAGACAGACAGGGAGGTGGCTACACCTTC

j_gene: TRBJ2-6
d_gene: NA
abundance: NA
v_gene: TRBV5-1
CDR3aa: CASSRSVGANVLTF
CDR3nt: TGCGCCAGCAGCAGGTCTGTCGGAGCCAACGTCCTGACTTTC

j_gene: TRBJ2-3
d_gene: NA
abundance: NA
v_gene: TRBV7-2
CDR3aa: CANSLLGGDSTDTQYF
CDR3nt: TGTGCCAACAGCCTCCTCGGCGGCGACAGCACAGATACGCAGTATTTT

j_gene: TRBJ2-3
d_gene: NA
abundance: few
v_gene: TRBV5-1
CDR3aa: CASRGPGTGDTQYF
CDR3nt: TGCGCCAGCAGGGGTCCAGGTACTGGAGATACGCAGTATTTT

j_gene: TRBJ2-2
d_gene: NA
abundance: NA
v_gene: TRBV3-1/TRBV3-2
CDR3aa: CASSQEEGINTGELFF
CDR3nt: TGTGCCAGCAGCCAAGAAGAGGGGATTAACACCGGGGAGCTGTTTTTT

j_gene: TRBJ2-3
d_gene: NA
abundance: NA
v_gene: TRBV7-7
CDR3aa: CASSSSPGSTDTQYF
CDR3nt: TGTGCTAGCAGCTCCTCCCCTGGGAGCACAGATACGCAGTATTTT

j_gene: TRBJ1-4
d_gene: TRBD1
abundance: NA
v_gene: TRBV11-2
CDR3aa: CASSPGQGEKLFF
CDR3nt: TGTGCCAGCAGCCCGGGACAGGGTGAAAAACTGTTTTTT

j_gene: TRBJ1-2
d_gene: NA
abundance: once
v_gene: TRBV6-5
CDR3aa: CASRKPGFKGGYTF
CDR3nt: TGTGCCAGCAGAAAACCGGGCTTCAAGGGTGGCTACACCTTC

j_gene: TRBJ2-7
d_gene: NA
abundance: NA
v_gene: TRBV29-1
CDR3aa: CSVAGHYEQYF
CDR3nt: TGCAGCGTTGCGGGCCACTACGAGCAGTACTTC

j_gene: TRBJ1-5
d_gene: NA
abundance: NA
v_gene: TRBV7-2
CDR3aa: CASSLGANQPQHF
CDR3nt: TGTGCCAGCAGCTTAGGGGCGAATCAGCCCCAGCATTTT

j_gene: TRBJ2-7
d_gene: NA
abundance: NA
v_gene: TRBV3-1/TRBV3-2
CDR3aa: CASSQVPYEQYF
CDR3nt: TGTGCCAGCAGCCAAGTTCCGTACGAGCAGTACTTC

j_gene: TRBJ1-1
d_gene: NA
abundance: NA
v_gene: TRBV18
CDR3aa: CASSPGGPTTEAFF
CDR3nt: TGTGCCAGCTCACCAGGGGGGCCGACCACTGAAGCTTTCTTT